This T cell receptor beta chain was sequenced in a study of control samples from healthy donors and cancer patients. Assay: immunoSEQ multiplex PCR; the TCRdb copy retains only in-frame clones and omits some. This sample has 70,000 or so clones, with roughly 86% found just once. The germline V and J ends were trimmed by 7 bases and 2 bases, with 12 bases remaining between them. Germline V gene lookup returns CDR1 SGDLS and CDR2 YYNGEE. The CDR3 loop spans 13 amino acids. The source material was PBMCs. The sequence was obtained from a man aged 55 to 69 with lung cancer. The chain uses TRBV9 and TRBJ1-2; D possibly corresponds to TRBD1 (5 bases). In DNA, the CDR3 is TGTGCCAGCCGGCGAGCAGGGAACTATGGCTACACCTTC. Amino acids: CASRRAGNYGYTF.